Following are 13 T cell receptor beta chains from one sample sequenced in a study of blood T cell repertoires in COVID-19. Repertoires were generated with immunoSEQ multiplex PCR, while TCRdb's copy carries only in-frame clones and drops some. This table holds approximately 40,000 clones, around 80% found once. The sequencing input was peripheral blood. The receptors here all came from a human donor in a cohort sampled during active COVID-19.

Only a few counts were recorded for this clone. This sequence joins TRBV2 and TRBJ1-5; D not certain. This CDR3 has 14 amino acids. Germline loops: CDR1 SNHLY, CDR2 FYNNEI. Trimming pared 5 bases from V and 1 base from J, leaving 9 bases between. This CDR3 is CASSPPRSNQPQHF. Here the CDR3 DNA reads TGTGCCAGCAGTCCCCCGAGGAGCAATCAGCCCCAGCATTTT.

The chain links TRBV27 to TRBJ2-5; TRBD2 aligns across 11 bases. With V trimmed by 4 bases and J by 2 bases, 3 bases remained unmatched. Germline CDR1 MNHEY, CDR2 SMNVEV (reference sequence). This CDR3 is built from 15 residues. The CDR3: CASSSRLAGQETQYF. The CDR3 DNA is TGTGCCAGCAGTTCAAGACTAGCGGGGCAAGAGACCCAGTACTTC.

V is TRBV6-1 and J is TRBJ1-1; TRBD1 matches 8 bases. Germline CDR1 is MNHNS and CDR2 is SASEGT. Trimming removed 4 bases from V and 1 base from J; junction bases left unmatched: 11. The CDR3 runs 17 residues. CDR3 in amino acids: CASSGNRGFQENTEAFF. Written as DNA, the CDR3 is TGTGCCAGCAGTGGAAACAGGGGGTTCCAGGAGAACACTGAAGCTTTCTTT.

The chain joins TRBV7-4 to TRBJ2-7; 12 bases are shared with TRBD2. CDR1 and CDR2 from the germline V gene are SGHVT and SQSDAQ. The CDR3 totals 16 residues. V gave up 1 base and J gave up 2 bases; unmatched junction bases: 3. The CDR3 DNA reads as TGTGCCAGCAGCTTAGGAGGACTAGCGGGGCCCTACGAGCAGTACGTC. Translating gives CASSLGGLAGPYEQYV.

This clone appeared a few times. Written as DNA, the CDR3 is TGTGCCAGCAGCCCCAGACTCGGGAATCAGCCCCAGCATTTT. Encoded protein: CASSPRLGNQPQHF. The chain is built from TRBV5-6 and TRBJ1-5; no clear D. This CDR3 is 14 amino acids long. Trimming took 4 bases from V and 4 from J, leaving 12 bases between them. CDR1 SGHDT and CDR2 YYEEEE come from the germline V gene.

As to this clone: Relative to the germline gene, one junction end is altered; a read error may explain this. The chain recombines TRBV7-7 with TRBJ1-6; 7 bases are shared with TRBD1. Germline-derived CDR1 and CDR2 are SSHAT and FNYEAQ (reference sequence). CDR3 length: 16 amino acids. The chain's CDR3 is CASSSATGDGNSPLHF. CDR3 bases: TGTGCTAGCAGCTCTGCTACAGGGGATGGTAATTCACCCCTCCACTTT.

Turning to this clone: One end of the junction fails to match germline, which may point to a read error. The rearrangement links TRBV5-1 to TRBJ2-1, with a possible D match to TRBD2 (6 bases). CDR3 length equals 14 residues. Germline V gene lookup returns CDR1 SGHRS and CDR2 YFSETQ. This chain's CDR3 is CASSPGTSLNVQFF. The CDR3 coding sequence is TGCGCCAGCAGCCCAGGGACTTCCCTGAATGTGCAGTTCTTC.

This clone is a singleton in its sample. J is TRBJ2-3 and V is TRBV5-1, with TRBD1 as a possible D gene (5 bases). Trimming took off 0 bases at V and 6 bases at J, with 5 bases between the two ends. The CDR3 is 12 amino acids. CDR1 is SGHRS and CDR2 is YFSETQ in the germline V gene. The CDR3 sequence is CASSLEGDTQYF. CDR3 DNA: TGCGCCAGCAGCTTGGAGGGGGATACGCAGTATTTT.

CDR3 sequence: CASSYSRSGHEQYV. Here the CDR3 DNA reads TGTGCCAGCAGTTACTCGAGATCAGGGCACGAGCAGTACGTC. V and J are TRBV6-5 and TRBJ2-7; D may be TRBD1 (5 bases). This CDR3 region has 14 residues. The germline V gene has CDR1 MNHEY and CDR2 SVGAGI. Between the trimmed V and J ends, which lost 0 bases and 5 bases, there was a span of 11 bases.

This clone is a singleton in its sample. This chain links TRBV18 with TRBJ1-1, with D possibly TRBD1 on 6 matching bases. Germline CDR1 and CDR2: KGHSH and LQKENI. V lost 4 bases and J 1 base, leaving 7 bases between the germline ends. The CDR3 has 13 amino acids. The CDR3 spells CASSQGENTEAFF. DNA for the CDR3: TGTGCCAGCTCACAGGGGGAGAACACTGAAGCTTTCTTT. Full variable domain (outside the CDR3, taken from reference TRBV18 and TRBJ1-1): NAGVMQNPRHLVRRRGQEARLRCSPMKGHSHVYWYRQLPEEGLKFMVYLQKENIIDESGMPKERFSAEFPKEGPSILRIQQVVRGDSAAYFCASSQGENTEAFFGQGTRLTVV.

V gene TRBV12-5 combines with J gene TRBJ2-1; D may be TRBD1 (5 bases). CDR1 is LGHNT, CDR2 FRNRAP, per germline. V was trimmed by 2 bases and J by 6 bases, leaving 8 bases between them. This CDR3 has 13 residues. CDR3 coding DNA: TGTGCTAGTGGTTTGCCTCAGGGCAATGAGCAGTTCTTC. Translating gives CASGLPQGNEQFF.

This clone has just a few counts. The genes are TRBV19 and TRBJ1-5; D is unclear. The CDR3 has 15 amino acids. The V end lost 7 bases, the J end lost 0 bases, and 13 bases lay between the germline ends. The germline V gene encodes CDR1 LNHDA and CDR2 SQIVND (reference sequence). This CDR3 reads CASTRDGGSNQPQHF. The CDR3 DNA sequence: TGTGCCAGTACTCGGGATGGTGGTAGCAATCAGCCCCAGCATTTT.

This clone was detected a few times. This rearrangement joins TRBV19 to TRBJ2-7; 7 nucleotides align to TRBD2. V lost 4 bases and J lost 0; bases outside the gene matches: 3. The CDR3 has 14 residues. Germline V gene data show CDR1 as LNHDA and CDR2 as SQIVND (reference sequence). Here the CDR3 DNA reads TGTGCCAGTAGTAAAGCGGGGAGCTCCTACGAGCAGTACTTC. As protein: CASSKAGSSYEQYF.